This record concerns one T cell receptor beta chain sequence. This sample also contains other DNA sequences that code for the same CDR3. These data originate in a study of control samples from healthy donors and cancer patients. The V gene's germline CDR1 is SGHDT and CDR2 YYEEEE. The CDR3 is 12 amino acids. V was shortened by 0 bases and J by 7 bases, with 5 bases between the two germline ends. Profiling relied on immunoSEQ multiplex PCR, and the TCRdb table lists in-frame clones only, not all of them. The profile shows some 150,000 clones, around 94% of them singletons. The clonotype was recovered from a man aged 35 to 55 in good health. Sequenced input: blood. The chain has TRBV5-6 and TRBJ1-5; D gene ambiguous. The CDR3 is CASSLAGQPQHF. The CDR3 DNA reads TGTGCCAGCAGCTTGGCCGGACAGCCCCAGCATTTT.